This T cell receptor (beta chain) was recorded in a study of PD-1 blockade in classical Hodgkin lymphoma. All the patients suffered relapse after autologous stem cell transplantation, and brentuximab vedotin exposure differed. Classification of best responses gave complete response, partial response or progressive disease. The germline V and J ends were trimmed by 4 bases and 5 bases, with 6 bases remaining between them. CDR1 is SGHRS, CDR2 YFSETQ, per germline. The CDR3 has 11 residues. As concerns this clone: What it binds is unknown.

TCRdb's copy holds only in-frame clones and misses some; the assay was immunoSEQ multiplex PCR. The sample contains almost 100,000 clones, approximately 92% of which appear only once. Whole-study findings and limits: The study reported lower baseline TCR diversity in newly diagnosed patients than in healthy donors. Complete responders entered with baseline diversity on par with newly diagnosed patients, the results showed. Compared with baseline, CD4+ but not CD8+ TCR diversity had risen significantly by C4D1.

The sample was peripheral blood mononuclear cells (PBMCs), taken at baseline. The TCR originated in a human donor with classical Hodgkin lymphoma. V and J are TRBV5-1 and TRBJ2-5; D is possibly TRBD1 (6 bases). CDR3 in DNA: TGCGCCAGCAGCAGGGGGGAGACCCAGTACTTC. Its translation is CASSRGETQYF.